This TCR beta chain stems from a study of OX40 agonist ivuxolimab in advanced cancers. Trimming at V came to 1 base and at J to 3 bases, leaving 2 bases not matched to a gene. Looked up from germline, CDR1 is LNHNV and CDR2 is YYDKDF (reference sequence). The CDR3 is 16 amino acids. The data were produced by immunoSEQ multiplex PCR, yet TCRdb's version contains in-frame clones alone and is incomplete. The data hold more than 50,000 clones, with about 85% observed a single time. Here the sequenced sample was CD4+ or CD8+ T cells sorted from blood, taken in a trial of the OX40 agonist ivuxolimab. The rearrangement joins TRBV15 to TRBJ2-7, with TRBD2 matching over 14 bases. The sequence was obtained from an adult with an advanced solid tumor such as melanoma, head and neck, liver or kidney cancer. CDR3 in amino acids: CATSRGGTSGSYEQYF. CDR3 nucleotide sequence: TGTGCCACCAGCAGAGGGGGGACTAGCGGGAGCTACGAGCAGTACTTC.